Listed here is a single TCR beta chain. The antigen is undetermined. The data were obtained in a study of shared clonotypes between healthy human individuals. The authors distributed each subset's genomic DNA evenly over several immunoSEQ plates. The method was immunoSEQ multiplex PCR; TCRdb's version includes in-frame clones alone and lacks a portion of them. The table includes about 1.1 million clones, approximately 80% detected once. Study-level points and caveats: The sharing of approximately 5.1% of naive CD4 clonotypes was seen across several donors.

Source material: memory CD4+ T cells from PBMCs. Subset of the sample: CD45RA-negative fraction. This receptor was taken from a man between 18 and 35 years old in good health. Some clones in this sample may be carry-over from other donors' samples.

The CDR3 coding sequence is TGTGCCAGCAGTGTCTCACAGGGCGGAGAGACCCAGTACTTC. Translating it yields CASSVSQGGETQYF. The rearrangement links TRBV2 to TRBJ2-5; tentative D call: TRBD1 (6 bases). In germline, CDR1 is SNHLY, CDR2 FYNNEI. The CDR3 is 14 amino acids. Deletions cut 4 bases from V and 4 bases from J, with 13 bases between. Supplemented by reference TRBV2 and TRBJ2-5, the full variable domain reads EPEVTQTPSHQVTQMGQEVILRCVPISNHLYFYWYRQILGQKVEFLVSFYNNEISEKSEIFDDQFSVERPDGSNFTLKIRSTKLEDSAMYFCASSVSQGGETQYFGPGTRLLVL.